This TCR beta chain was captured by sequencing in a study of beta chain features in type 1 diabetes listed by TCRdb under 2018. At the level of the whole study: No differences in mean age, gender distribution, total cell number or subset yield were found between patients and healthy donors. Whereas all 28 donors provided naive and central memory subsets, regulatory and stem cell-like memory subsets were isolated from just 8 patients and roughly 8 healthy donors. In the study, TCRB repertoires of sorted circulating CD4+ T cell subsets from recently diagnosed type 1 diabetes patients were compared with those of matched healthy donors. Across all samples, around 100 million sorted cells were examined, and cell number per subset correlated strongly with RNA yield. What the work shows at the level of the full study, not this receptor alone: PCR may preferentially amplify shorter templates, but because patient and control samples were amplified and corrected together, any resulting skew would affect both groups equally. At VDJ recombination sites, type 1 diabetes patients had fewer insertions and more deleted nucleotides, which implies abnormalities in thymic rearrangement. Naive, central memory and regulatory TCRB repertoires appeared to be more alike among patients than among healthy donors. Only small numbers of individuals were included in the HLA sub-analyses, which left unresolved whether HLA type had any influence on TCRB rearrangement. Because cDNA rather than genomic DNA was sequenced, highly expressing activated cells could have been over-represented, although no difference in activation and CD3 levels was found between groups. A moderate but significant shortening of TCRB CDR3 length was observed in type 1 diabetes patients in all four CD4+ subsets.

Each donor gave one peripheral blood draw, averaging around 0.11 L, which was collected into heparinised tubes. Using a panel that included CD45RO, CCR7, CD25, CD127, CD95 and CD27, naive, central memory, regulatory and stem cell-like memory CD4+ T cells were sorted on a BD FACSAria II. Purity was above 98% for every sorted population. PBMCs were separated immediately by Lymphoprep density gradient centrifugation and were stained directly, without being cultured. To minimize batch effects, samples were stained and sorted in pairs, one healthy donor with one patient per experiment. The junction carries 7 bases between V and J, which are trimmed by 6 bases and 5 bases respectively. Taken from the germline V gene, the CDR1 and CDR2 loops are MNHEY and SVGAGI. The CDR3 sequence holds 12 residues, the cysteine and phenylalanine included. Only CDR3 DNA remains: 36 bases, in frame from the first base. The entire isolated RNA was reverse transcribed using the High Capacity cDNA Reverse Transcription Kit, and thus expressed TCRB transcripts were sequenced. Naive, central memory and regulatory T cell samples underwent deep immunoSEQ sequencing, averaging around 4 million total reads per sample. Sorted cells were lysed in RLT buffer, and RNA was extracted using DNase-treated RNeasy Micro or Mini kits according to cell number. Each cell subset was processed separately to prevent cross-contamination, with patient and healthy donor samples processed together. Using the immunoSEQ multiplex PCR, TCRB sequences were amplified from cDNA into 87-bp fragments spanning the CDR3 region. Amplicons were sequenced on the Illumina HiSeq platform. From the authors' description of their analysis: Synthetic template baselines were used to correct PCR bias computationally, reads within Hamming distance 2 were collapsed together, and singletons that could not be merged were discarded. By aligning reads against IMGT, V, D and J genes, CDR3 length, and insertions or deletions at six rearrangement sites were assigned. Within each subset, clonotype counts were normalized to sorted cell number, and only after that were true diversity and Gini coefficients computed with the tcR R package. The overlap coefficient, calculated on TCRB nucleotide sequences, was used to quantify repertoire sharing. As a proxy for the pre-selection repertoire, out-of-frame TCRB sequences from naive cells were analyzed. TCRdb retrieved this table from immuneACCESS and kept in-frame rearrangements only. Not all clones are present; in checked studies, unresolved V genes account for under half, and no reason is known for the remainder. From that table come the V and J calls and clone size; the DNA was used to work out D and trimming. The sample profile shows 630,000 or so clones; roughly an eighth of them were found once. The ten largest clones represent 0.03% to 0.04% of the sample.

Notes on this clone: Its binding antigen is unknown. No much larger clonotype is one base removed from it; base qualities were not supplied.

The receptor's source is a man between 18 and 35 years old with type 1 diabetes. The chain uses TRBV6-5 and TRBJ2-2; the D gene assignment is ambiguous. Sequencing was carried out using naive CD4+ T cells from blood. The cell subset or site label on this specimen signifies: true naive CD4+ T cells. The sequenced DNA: TGTGCCAGCAGGATCCCTACCGGGGAGCTGTTTTTT. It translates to CASRIPTGELFF.